This T cell receptor (beta chain) was found in a study of blood T cell repertoires in COVID-19. As for the study in general: Both acute and convalescent COVID-19 samples were obtained from the United States, Italy and Spain. Nucleic acid was either cDNA or gDNA, and it came from T cells, B-cell-depleted T cells, or PBMCs.

Of note for this clone: At the DNA level, this CDR3 is encoded by other sequences in the same sample as well.

Source study methods: Amplified reference gene primers provided the basis for estimating nucleated cell counts. This table comes from immunoSEQ multiplex PCR, and its TCRdb copy is limited to in-frame clones, with some not included. V and J calls plus clone size are reproduced from that table; the DNA served to infer D and trimming. This sample yields 150,000 to 200,000 clones, of which about 83% are seen a single time; over 4.5% belongs to the top ten. The CDR3 covers 15 residues. Germline CDR1 is SGHRS and CDR2 is YFSETQ. V shed 2 bases and J 2 bases; nucleotides not matched to a gene: 4. Sequenced sample: peripheral blood. This chain links TRBV5-1 with TRBJ2-7; the match to TRBD1 covers 10 bases. The TCR was taken from a human donor in a cohort sampled during active COVID-19. The CDR3 sequence: CASSLSGTGAYEQYF. CDR3 DNA sequence: TGCGCCAGCAGCTTATCCGGGACAGGGGCCTACGAGCAGTACTTC.